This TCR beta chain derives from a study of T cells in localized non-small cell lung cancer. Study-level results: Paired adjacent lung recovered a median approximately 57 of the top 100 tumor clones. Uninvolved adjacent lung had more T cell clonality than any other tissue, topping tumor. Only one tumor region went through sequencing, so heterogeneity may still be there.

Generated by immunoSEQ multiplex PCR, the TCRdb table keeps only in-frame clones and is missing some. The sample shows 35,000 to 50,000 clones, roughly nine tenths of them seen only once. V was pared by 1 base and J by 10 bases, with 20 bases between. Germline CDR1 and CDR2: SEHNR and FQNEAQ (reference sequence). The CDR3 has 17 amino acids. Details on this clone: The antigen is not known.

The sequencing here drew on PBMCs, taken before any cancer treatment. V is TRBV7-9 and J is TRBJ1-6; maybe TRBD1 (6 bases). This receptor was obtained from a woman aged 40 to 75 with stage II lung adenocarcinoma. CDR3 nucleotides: TGTGCCAGCAGCTTAGGCCTCGGGGGGCCGATAGGGTCACCCCTCCACTTT. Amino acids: CASSLGLGGPIGSPLHF.